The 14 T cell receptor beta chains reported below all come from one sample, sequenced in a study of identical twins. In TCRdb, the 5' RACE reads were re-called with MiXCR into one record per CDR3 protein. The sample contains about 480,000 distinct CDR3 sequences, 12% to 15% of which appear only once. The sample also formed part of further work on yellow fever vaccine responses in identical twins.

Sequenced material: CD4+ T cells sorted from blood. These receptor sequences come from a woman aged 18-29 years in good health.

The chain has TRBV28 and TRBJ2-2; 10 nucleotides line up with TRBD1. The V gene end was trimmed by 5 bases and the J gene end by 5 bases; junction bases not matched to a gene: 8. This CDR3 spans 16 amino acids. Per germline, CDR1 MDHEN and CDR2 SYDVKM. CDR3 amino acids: CASSGPDRGITGELFF. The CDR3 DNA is TGTGCCAGCAGTGGGCCGGACAGGGGGATTACCGGGGAGCTGTTTTTT.

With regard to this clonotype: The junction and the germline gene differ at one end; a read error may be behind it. This CDR3 reads CASSRLAGGTNAGELFF. CDR3 in DNA: TGTGCCAGCAGTCGACTAGCGGGGGGGACGAACGCCGGGGAGCTGTTTTTT. J is TRBJ2-2 and V is TRBV6-4; 14 bases are a match to TRBD2. Germline V CDR1 and CDR2: MRHNA, SNTAGT. The CDR3 has 17 amino acids.

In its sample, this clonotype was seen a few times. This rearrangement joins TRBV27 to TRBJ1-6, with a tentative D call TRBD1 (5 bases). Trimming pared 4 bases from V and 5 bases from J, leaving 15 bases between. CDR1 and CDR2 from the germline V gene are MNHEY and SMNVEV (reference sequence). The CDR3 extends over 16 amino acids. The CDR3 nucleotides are TGTGCCAGCAGTTCCTGGGCAGGGCTTAATAATTCACCCCTCCACTTT. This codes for CASSSWAGLNNSPLHF.

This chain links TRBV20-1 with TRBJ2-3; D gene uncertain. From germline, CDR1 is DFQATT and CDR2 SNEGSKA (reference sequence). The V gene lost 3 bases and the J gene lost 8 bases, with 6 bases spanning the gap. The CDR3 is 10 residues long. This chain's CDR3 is CSASESTQYF. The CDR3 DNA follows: TGCAGTGCTAGCGAGAGTACGCAGTATTTT.

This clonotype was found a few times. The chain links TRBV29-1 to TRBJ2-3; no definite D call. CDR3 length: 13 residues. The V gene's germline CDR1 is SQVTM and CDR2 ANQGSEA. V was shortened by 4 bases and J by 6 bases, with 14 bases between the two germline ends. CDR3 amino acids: CSVVLVRPDTQYF. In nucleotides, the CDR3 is TGCAGCGTTGTGCTGGTACGGCCCGATACGCAGTATTTT.

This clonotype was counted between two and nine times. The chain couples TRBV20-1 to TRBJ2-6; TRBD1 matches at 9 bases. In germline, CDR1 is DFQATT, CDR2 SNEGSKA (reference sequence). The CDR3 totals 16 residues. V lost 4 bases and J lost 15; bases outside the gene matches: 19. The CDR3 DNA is TGCAGTGCTACGACAGGGGGGTCAGCCTGGGATTCTGGCCTGACTTTC. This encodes CSATTGGSAWDSGLTF.

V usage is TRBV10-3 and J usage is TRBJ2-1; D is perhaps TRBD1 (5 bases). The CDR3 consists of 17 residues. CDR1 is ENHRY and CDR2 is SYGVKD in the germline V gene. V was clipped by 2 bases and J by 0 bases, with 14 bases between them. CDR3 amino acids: CAISEPRADSSYNEQFF. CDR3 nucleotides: TGTGCCATCAGTGAGCCTAGGGCCGACAGCTCCTACAATGAGCAGTTCTTC.

CDR3 bases: TGTGCCAGCAGCTCGTATGAGGGGTCGAGGGCCAAAAACATTCAGTACTTC. As protein: CASSSYEGSRAKNIQYF. The V gene is TRBV5-4, the J gene TRBJ2-4; D tentatively fits TRBD1 or TRBD2 (5 bases each). The V and J ends lost 3 bases and 1 base respectively, with 17 bases between them. CDR1 is SGHNT, CDR2 YYREEE, per germline (reference sequence). The CDR3 is 17 residues long. The full variable domain, in which reference TRBV5-4 and TRBJ2-4 provide the parts outside the CDR3, is ETGVTQSPTHLIKTRGQQVTLRCSSQSGHNTVSWYQQALGQGPQFIFQYYREEENGRGNFPPRFSGLQFPNYSSELNVNALELDDSALYLCASSSYEGSRAKNIQYFGAGTRLSVL.

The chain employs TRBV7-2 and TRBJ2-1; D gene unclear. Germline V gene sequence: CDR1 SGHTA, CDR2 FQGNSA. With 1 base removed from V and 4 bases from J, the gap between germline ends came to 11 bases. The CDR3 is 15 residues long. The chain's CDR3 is CASSLVGSAYNEQFF. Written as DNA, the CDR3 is TGTGCCAGCAGCTTAGTAGGTTCCGCATACAATGAGCAGTTCTTC.

The CDR3 DNA reads as TGTGCCAGCAGTGGCGGCCTACCCAGGGGGGATGAGCAGTTCTTC. Translated, it gives CASSGGLPRGDEQFF. This chain joins TRBV2 and TRBJ2-1; weak D call: TRBD1 (7 bases). V lost 4 bases, J lost 8 bases, and 18 bases lay in between. Germline CDR1 SNHLY, CDR2 FYNNEI. The CDR3 spans 15 residues.

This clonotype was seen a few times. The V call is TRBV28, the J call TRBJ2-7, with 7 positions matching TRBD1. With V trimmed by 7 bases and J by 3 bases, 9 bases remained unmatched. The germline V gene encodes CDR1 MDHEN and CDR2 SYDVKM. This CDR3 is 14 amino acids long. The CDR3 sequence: CASKGGTNLYEQYF. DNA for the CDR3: TGTGCCAGCAAAGGGGGCACGAACCTCTACGAGCAGTACTTC. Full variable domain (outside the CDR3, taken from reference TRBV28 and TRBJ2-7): DVKVTQSSRYLVKRTGEKVFLECVQDMDHENMFWYRQDPGLGLRLIYFSYDVKMKEKGDIPEGYSVSREKKERFSLILESASTNQTSMYLCASKGGTNLYEQYFGPGTRLTVT.

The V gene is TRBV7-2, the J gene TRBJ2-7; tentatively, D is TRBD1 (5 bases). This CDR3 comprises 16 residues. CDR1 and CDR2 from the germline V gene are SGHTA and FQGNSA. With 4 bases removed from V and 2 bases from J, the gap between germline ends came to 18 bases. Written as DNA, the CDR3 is TGTGCCAGCAGCTCACCGACAGTCTCCCAACCCTACGAGCAGTACTTC. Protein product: CASSSPTVSQPYEQYF.

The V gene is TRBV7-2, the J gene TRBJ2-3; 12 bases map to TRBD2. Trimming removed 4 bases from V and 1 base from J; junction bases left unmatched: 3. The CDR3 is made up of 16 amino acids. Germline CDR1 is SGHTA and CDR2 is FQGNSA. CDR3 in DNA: TGTGCCAGCAGCTCGACTAGCGGGGGTGGCACAGATACGCAGTATTTT. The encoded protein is CASSSTSGGGTDTQYF.

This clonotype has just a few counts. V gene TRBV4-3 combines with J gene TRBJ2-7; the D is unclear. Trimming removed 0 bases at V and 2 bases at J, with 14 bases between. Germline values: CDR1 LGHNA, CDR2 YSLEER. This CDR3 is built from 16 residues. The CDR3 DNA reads TGCGCCAGCAGCCAAGACCTGTCCGTCTTCCCCTACGAGCAGTACTTC. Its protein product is CASSQDLSVFPYEQYF.